This TCR beta chain was captured by sequencing in a study of CD8+ T cells in alopecia areata. Sequencing relied on a cDNA template that was reverse transcribed from extracted RNA. Repertoires were generated with immunoSEQ multiplex PCR, while TCRdb's copy carries only in-frame clones and drops some. Among around 200,000 clones, about 60% were seen once, and the ten largest hold around an eighth. Documented treatment: oral pan-JAK inhibitor, 5-10 mg twice daily. The germline V gene has CDR1 SGHVS and CDR2 FQNEAQ. The CDR3 totals 15 residues. The junction had 6 bases not matched to a gene; V was cut back by 1 base and J by 6 bases.

The starting material was CD8+ T cells sorted from blood, obtained at week 24, from a patient treated with tofacitinib. The receptor was derived from a human donor with alopecia areata. The chain combines TRBV7-8 with TRBJ1-5; 7 positions match TRBD1. CDR3 nucleotides: TGTGCCAGCAGCTTAGGACAGGGCAAAATTCAGCCCCAGCATTTT. Encoded protein: CASSLGQGKIQPQHF.